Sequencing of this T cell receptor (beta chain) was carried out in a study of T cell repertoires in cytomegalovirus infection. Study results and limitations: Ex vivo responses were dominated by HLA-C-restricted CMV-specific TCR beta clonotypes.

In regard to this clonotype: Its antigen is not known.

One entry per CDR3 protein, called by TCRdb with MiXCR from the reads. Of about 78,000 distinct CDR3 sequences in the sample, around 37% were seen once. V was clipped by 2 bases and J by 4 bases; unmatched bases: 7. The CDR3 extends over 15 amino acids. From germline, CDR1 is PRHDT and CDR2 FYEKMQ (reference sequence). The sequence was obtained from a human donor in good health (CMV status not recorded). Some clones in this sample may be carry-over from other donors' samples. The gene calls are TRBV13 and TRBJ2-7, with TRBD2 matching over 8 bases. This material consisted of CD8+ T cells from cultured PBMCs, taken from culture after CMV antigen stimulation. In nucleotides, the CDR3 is TGTGCCAGCAGCTTATCGCGGGGGGAAATTTACGAGCAGTACTTC. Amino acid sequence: CASSLSRGEIYEQYF.